The rows below give T cell receptor beta chains drawn from one sample of a study of blood T cell repertoires in COVID-19. Using immunoSEQ multiplex PCR, the repertoire was profiled, and TCRdb retains in-frame clones only, with some absent. Here the sample spans over 150,000 clones, approximately 88% being singletons. The source material was peripheral blood. The receptor set was obtained from a woman aged 55-69 years who had recovered from COVID-19. CDR3s include the opening cysteine and the closing phenylalanine or tryptophan. Fields, in order: J gene, V gene, CDR3 length, clone size, D gene, CDR3 protein, CDR3 DNA. A D gene is named only where the DNA matches it firmly. The listing skips clone size in some rows; elsewhere it reads once, few, many or a size class.

j_call: TRBJ1-4
v_call: TRBV5-4
cdr3_length: 13
clone_size: -
d_call: -
cdr3_aa: CASSEKSNEKLFF
cdr3_nt: TGTGCCAGCAGCGAGAAGTCTAATGAAAAACTGTTTTTT

j_call: TRBJ1-4
v_call: TRBV19
cdr3_length: 17
clone_size: -
d_call: -
cdr3_aa: CASSPRGGPATNEKLFF
cdr3_nt: TGTGCCAGTAGTCCTAGGGGGGGCCCTGCAACTAATGAAAAACTGTTTTTT

j_call: TRBJ1-1
v_call: TRBV5-5
cdr3_length: 13
clone_size: -
d_call: -
cdr3_aa: CASSLRGMTEAFF
cdr3_nt: TGTGCCAGCAGCTTGAGGGGTATGACTGAAGCTTTCTTT

j_call: TRBJ1-1
v_call: TRBV9
cdr3_length: 15
clone_size: -
d_call: -
cdr3_aa: CASSVYEGGGTEAFF
cdr3_nt: TGTGCCAGCAGCGTATACGAGGGCGGGGGCACTGAAGCTTTCTTT

j_call: TRBJ2-3
v_call: TRBV20-1
cdr3_length: 15
clone_size: -
d_call: -
cdr3_aa: CSASPPRRGTDTQYF
cdr3_nt: TGCAGTGCTAGTCCCCCCCGACGGGGCACAGATACGCAGTATTTT

j_call: TRBJ2-7
v_call: TRBV5-1
cdr3_length: 14
clone_size: -
d_call: -
cdr3_aa: CASSPNAGADEQYF
cdr3_nt: TGCGCCAGCAGCCCTAATGCAGGGGCCGACGAGCAGTACTTC

j_call: TRBJ1-1
v_call: TRBV5-8
cdr3_length: 12
clone_size: once
d_call: -
cdr3_aa: CASSFRTNEAFF
cdr3_nt: TGTGCCAGCAGCTTCAGGACAAATGAAGCTTTCTTT

j_call: TRBJ1-6
v_call: TRBV11-3
cdr3_length: 14
clone_size: -
d_call: TRBD1
cdr3_aa: CASSLTGVNSPLHF
cdr3_nt: TGTGCCAGCAGCTTGACAGGGGTTAATTCACCCCTCCACTTT

j_call: TRBJ2-5
v_call: TRBV7-3
cdr3_length: 13
clone_size: once
d_call: -
cdr3_aa: CASSLTEQQTQYF
cdr3_nt: TGTGCCAGCAGCTTAACCGAGCAACAGACCCAGTACTTC

j_call: TRBJ1-2
v_call: TRBV6-1
cdr3_length: 13
clone_size: -
d_call: -
cdr3_aa: CASSDGGNYGYTF
cdr3_nt: TGTGCCAGCAGTGATGGAGGGAACTATGGCTACACCTTC

j_call: TRBJ1-5
v_call: TRBV7-8
cdr3_length: 17
clone_size: -
d_call: -
cdr3_aa: CASSPRHSGTAGGPQHF
cdr3_nt: TGTGCCAGCAGCCCAAGGCATTCCGGAACGGCGGGGGGGCCCCAGCATTTT

j_call: TRBJ1-2
v_call: TRBV19
cdr3_length: 12
clone_size: -
d_call: -
cdr3_aa: CASSIGIDGYTF
cdr3_nt: TGTGCCAGTAGTATAGGAATAGATGGCTACACCTTC

j_call: TRBJ1-1
v_call: TRBV19
cdr3_length: 15
clone_size: -
d_call: TRBD1
cdr3_aa: CASQEGGTGLTEAFF
cdr3_nt: TGTGCCAGCCAAGAAGGGGGGACAGGCCTTACCGAAGCTTTCTTT

j_call: TRBJ1-1
v_call: TRBV5-1
cdr3_length: 15
clone_size: -
d_call: TRBD1
cdr3_aa: CASSSLQGADTEAFF
cdr3_nt: TGCGCCAGCAGCTCTTTACAGGGGGCGGACACTGAAGCTTTCTTT

j_call: TRBJ1-2
v_call: TRBV25-1
cdr3_length: 14
clone_size: -
d_call: -
cdr3_aa: CASSDLGGAYGYTF
cdr3_nt: TGTGCCAGCAGTGACCTCGGGGGGGCCTATGGCTACACCTTC

j_call: TRBJ2-7
v_call: TRBV6-2/TRBV6-3
cdr3_length: 16
clone_size: -
d_call: TRBD2
cdr3_aa: CASSYRVAGGIYEQYF
cdr3_nt: TGTGCCAGCAGTTACCGAGTAGCGGGGGGAATCTACGAGCAGTACTTC

j_call: TRBJ2-3
v_call: TRBV4-1
cdr3_length: 16
clone_size: -
d_call: -
cdr3_aa: CASSLLGSGSPDTQYF
cdr3_nt: TGCGCCAGCAGCCTCCTGGGCTCAGGAAGTCCAGATACGCAGTATTTT

j_call: TRBJ2-1
v_call: TRBV5-1
cdr3_length: 17
clone_size: -
d_call: TRBD2
cdr3_aa: CASSTGLAGASYNEQFF
cdr3_nt: TGCGCCAGCAGCACGGGACTAGCGGGGGCTTCCTACAATGAGCAGTTCTTC

j_call: TRBJ2-7
v_call: TRBV10-3
cdr3_length: 14
clone_size: -
d_call: TRBD1
cdr3_aa: CAISESRTGDEQYF
cdr3_nt: TGTGCCATCAGTGAGTCACGGACAGGGGACGAGCAGTACTTC

j_call: TRBJ2-1
v_call: TRBV28
cdr3_length: 11
clone_size: -
d_call: -
cdr3_aa: CASSFRGEQFF
cdr3_nt: TGTGCCAGCAGTTTTCGAGGTGAGCAGTTCTTC

j_call: TRBJ2-7
v_call: TRBV7-8
cdr3_length: 18
clone_size: few
d_call: TRBD1
cdr3_aa: CASSLGRQGLGRSYEQYF
cdr3_nt: TGTGCCAGCAGCTTGGGCCGACAGGGGCTCGGGCGCTCCTACGAGCAGTACTTC

j_call: TRBJ2-7
v_call: TRBV28
cdr3_length: 17
clone_size: -
d_call: -
cdr3_aa: CASSLRQGLLIAYEQYF
cdr3_nt: TGTGCCAGCAGTTTGCGACAGGGACTCCTTATCGCCTACGAGCAGTACTTC

j_call: TRBJ1-1
v_call: TRBV5-1
cdr3_length: 17
clone_size: -
d_call: -
cdr3_aa: CASSFQGQGWGNTEAFF
cdr3_nt: TGCGCCAGCAGCTTCCAGGGGCAGGGGTGGGGAAACACTGAAGCTTTCTTT

j_call: TRBJ2-7
v_call: TRBV5-4
cdr3_length: 14
clone_size: -
d_call: TRBD1
cdr3_aa: CASSLRQGAHEQYF
cdr3_nt: TGTGCCAGCAGCTTGAGGCAGGGGGCGCACGAGCAGTACTTC

j_call: TRBJ1-2
v_call: TRBV3-1/TRBV3-2
cdr3_length: 12
clone_size: -
d_call: -
cdr3_aa: CASSQQSYGYTF
cdr3_nt: TGTGCCAGCAGTCAACAGTCCTATGGCTACACCTTC

j_call: TRBJ2-5
v_call: TRBV27
cdr3_length: 14
clone_size: -
d_call: TRBD2
cdr3_aa: CASRPAGLYETQYF
cdr3_nt: TGTGCCAGCAGACCAGCGGGGCTCTACGAGACCCAGTACTTC

j_call: TRBJ1-2
v_call: TRBV7-9
cdr3_length: 16
clone_size: -
d_call: -
cdr3_aa: CASSSTRGAAFFGYTF
cdr3_nt: TGTGCCAGCAGCTCCACCCGTGGCGCGGCATTTTTCGGCTACACCTTC

j_call: TRBJ2-3
v_call: TRBV4-1
cdr3_length: 18
clone_size: -
d_call: TRBD1
cdr3_aa: CASSPGTGAGWFYDTQYF
cdr3_nt: TGCGCCAGCAGCCCCGGGACAGGGGCAGGTTGGTTTTACGATACGCAGTATTTT

j_call: TRBJ2-1
v_call: TRBV5-4
cdr3_length: 14
clone_size: -
d_call: TRBD2
cdr3_aa: CASSFGGGDNEQFF
cdr3_nt: TGTGCCAGCAGCTTCGGCGGGGGGGACAATGAGCAGTTCTTC

j_call: TRBJ1-4
v_call: TRBV15
cdr3_length: 13
clone_size: -
d_call: -
cdr3_aa: CATSSVDVEKLFF
cdr3_nt: TGTGCCACCAGTAGCGTGGATGTTGAAAAACTGTTTTTT

j_call: TRBJ1-1
v_call: TRBV9
cdr3_length: 17
clone_size: -
d_call: TRBD1
cdr3_aa: CASTPGGTGPMNTEAFF
cdr3_nt: TGTGCCAGCACCCCAGGAGGGACAGGGCCCATGAACACTGAAGCTTTCTTT

j_call: TRBJ2-3
v_call: TRBV2
cdr3_length: 16
clone_size: -
d_call: -
cdr3_aa: CASSEENSGASGTQYF
cdr3_nt: TGTGCCAGCAGTGAGGAAAATAGCGGAGCCTCCGGTACGCAGTATTTT

j_call: TRBJ2-7
v_call: TRBV5-4
cdr3_length: 13
clone_size: -
d_call: -
cdr3_aa: CASSFRDTGEQYF
cdr3_nt: TGTGCCAGCAGCTTCCGGGACACAGGGGAGCAGTACTTC

j_call: TRBJ2-7
v_call: TRBV19
cdr3_length: 17
clone_size: -
d_call: -
cdr3_aa: CASSSGGANGGIYEQYF
cdr3_nt: TGTGCCAGTAGCTCCGGAGGGGCGAACGGAGGGATTTACGAGCAGTACTTC

j_call: TRBJ1-2
v_call: TRBV6-2/TRBV6-3
cdr3_length: 14
clone_size: -
d_call: -
cdr3_aa: CASSYSNIAYGYTF
cdr3_nt: TGTGCCAGCAGTTACTCGAATATCGCCTACGGCTACACCTTC

j_call: TRBJ2-5
v_call: TRBV5-6
cdr3_length: 13
clone_size: -
d_call: TRBD1
cdr3_aa: CASSGDRGETQYF
cdr3_nt: TGTGCCAGCAGCGGTGACAGGGGAGAGACCCAGTACTTC

j_call: TRBJ1-1
v_call: TRBV6-5
cdr3_length: 14
clone_size: -
d_call: -
cdr3_aa: CASSSGTLNTEAFF
cdr3_nt: TGTGCCAGCAGCTCCGGGACACTGAACACTGAAGCTTTCTTT

j_call: TRBJ1-4
v_call: TRBV7-9
cdr3_length: 16
clone_size: -
d_call: -
cdr3_aa: CASSLGHARSNEKLFF
cdr3_nt: TGTGCCAGCAGCCTCGGACATGCTCGGTCGAATGAAAAACTGTTTTTT

j_call: TRBJ2-2
v_call: TRBV5-1
cdr3_length: 16
clone_size: -
d_call: TRBD2
cdr3_aa: CASSFLAGGNTGELFF
cdr3_nt: TGCGCCAGCAGCTTTCTAGCGGGGGGGAACACCGGGGAGCTGTTTTTT

j_call: TRBJ2-5
v_call: TRBV9
cdr3_length: 17
clone_size: -
d_call: TRBD2
cdr3_aa: CASSVGVGGGAGETQYF
cdr3_nt: TGTGCCAGCAGCGTAGGTGTTGGCGGGGGGGCCGGAGAGACCCAGTACTTC

j_call: TRBJ2-6
v_call: TRBV12-1
cdr3_length: 18
clone_size: -
d_call: -
cdr3_aa: CASSFFGDRVTGANVLTF
cdr3_nt: TGTGCCAGCAGCTTTTTCGGGGACAGGGTGACTGGGGCCAACGTCCTGACTTTC

j_call: TRBJ2-6
v_call: TRBV19
cdr3_length: 16
clone_size: -
d_call: TRBD2
cdr3_aa: CASSGEGLSGANVLTF
cdr3_nt: TGTGCCAGTAGTGGGGAGGGACTCTCTGGGGCCAACGTCCTGACTTTC

j_call: TRBJ1-6
v_call: TRBV7-9
cdr3_length: 14
clone_size: -
d_call: -
cdr3_aa: CASHADRYNSPLHF
cdr3_nt: TGTGCCAGCCACGCCGACAGGTATAATTCACCCCTCCACTTT

j_call: TRBJ2-1
v_call: TRBV2
cdr3_length: 13
clone_size: -
d_call: -
cdr3_aa: CASSEVTSWYPFF
cdr3_nt: TGTGCCAGCAGTGAAGTAACTAGCTGGTACCCCTTCTTC

j_call: TRBJ1-1
v_call: TRBV6-5
cdr3_length: 14
clone_size: -
d_call: -
cdr3_aa: CASSPTRQVTEAFF
cdr3_nt: TGTGCCAGCAGTCCCACCCGACAGGTCACTGAAGCTTTCTTT